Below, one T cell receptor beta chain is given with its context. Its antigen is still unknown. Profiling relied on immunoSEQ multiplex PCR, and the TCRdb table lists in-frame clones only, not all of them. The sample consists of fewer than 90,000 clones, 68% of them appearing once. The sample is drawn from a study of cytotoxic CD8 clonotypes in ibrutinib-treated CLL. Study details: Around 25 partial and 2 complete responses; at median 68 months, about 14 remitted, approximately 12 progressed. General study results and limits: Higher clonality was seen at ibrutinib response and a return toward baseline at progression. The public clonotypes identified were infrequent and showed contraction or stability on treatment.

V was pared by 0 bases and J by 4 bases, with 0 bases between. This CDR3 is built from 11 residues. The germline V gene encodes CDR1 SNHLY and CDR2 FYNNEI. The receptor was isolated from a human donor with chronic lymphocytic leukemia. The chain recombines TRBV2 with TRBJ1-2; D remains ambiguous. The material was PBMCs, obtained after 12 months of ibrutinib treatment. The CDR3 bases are TGTGCCAGCAGTGAAGCCTATGGCTACACCTTC. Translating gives CASSEAYGYTF. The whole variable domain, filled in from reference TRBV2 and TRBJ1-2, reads EPEVTQTPSHQVTQMGQEVILRCVPISNHLYFYWYRQILGQKVEFLVSFYNNEISEKSEIFDDQFSVERPDGSNFTLKIRSTKLEDSAMYFCASSEAYGYTFGSGTRLTVV.